The clone carrying this T cell receptor beta chain appeared a few times. Its antigen remains unknown. TCRdb reanalysed the 5' RACE reads using MiXCR and keeps one entry per CDR3 protein. The profile shows about 530,000 distinct CDR3 sequences, around 15% of them singletons. The sample comes from a study of identical twins. Study results and limitations: Abundant beta clonotypes from cord blood had fewer insertions, unlike memory repertoires, which showed none.

Germline V lookup: CDR1 ENHRY, CDR2 SYGVKD. This CDR3 comprises 13 residues. Trimming pared 6 bases from V and 5 bases from J, leaving 10 bases between. These data also formed part of another study, on yellow fever vaccine responses in identical twins. That publication notes: It has been reported that, in twins, the vaccine T cell response seemed partly convergent and partly personalized.

The sequencing input was CD4+ T cells sorted from blood. The TCR was taken from a young woman in good health. The chain couples TRBV10-3 to TRBJ2-2, with D uncertain. CDR3 sequence reads: CAISPVPTGELFF. The CDR3 nucleotides are TGTGCCATCAGCCCCGTCCCTACCGGGGAGCTGTTTTTT.